One and the same sample provided the 2 T cell receptor beta chains below, sequenced in a study of blood T cells in healthy people across ages. Through a sample-barcoded 5' primer and a J-beta primer mix, a second PCR was run for roughly 6 to 11 cycles. In TCRdb, the 5' RACE reads were re-called with MiXCR into one record per CDR3 protein. The table has about a million distinct CDR3 sequences, roughly 47% seen once. Sample: blood. These receptors were collected from a woman aged 60-75 years in good health.

The chain recombines TRBV27 with TRBJ2-1, with D perhaps assigned TRBD1 or TRBD2 (5 bases each). V gave up 8 bases and J gave up 12 bases, with 20 bases separating them. From germline, CDR1 is MNHEY and CDR2 SMNVEV (reference sequence). The length of the CDR3 is 13 residues. The CDR3 sequence: CASCPGLAFGQFF. The CDR3, as DNA: TGTGCCAGCTGCCCGGGGCTAGCCTTCGGGCAGTTCTTC.

This clonotype has a handful of counts. The J gene is TRBJ2-5, the V gene TRBV29-1, with 9 bases matching TRBD2. V gave up 6 bases and J gave up 0 bases; unmatched junction bases: 8. CDR1 and CDR2 (germline): SQVTM, ANQGSEA. The CDR3 extends over 15 amino acids. CDR3 residues: CSVGGASGNQETQYF. The CDR3, as DNA: TGCAGCGTAGGAGGCGCTAGCGGGAACCAAGAGACCCAGTACTTC.